This is a list of T cell receptor beta chains from one sample in a study of regulatory T cells in long-lasting Graves disease. One entry per CDR3 protein results from TCRdb running MiXCR on the multiplex PCR reads. There are hundreds of thousands of distinct CDR3 sequences in the sample; roughly 22% occur only once, and around 13% lies in the top ten. The source material was peripheral blood mononuclear cells (PBMCs), sampled when the disease was refractory, from a patient treated with antithyroid drugs. The receptors originated from a female donor with Graves disease. Each CDR3 is given with its conserved first and last residue. Fields, in order: D gene, J gene, clone size, V gene, CDR3 protein, CDR3 DNA. D genes are given only for firm matches. Clone size is not always given. Where it is, it says once, few, many or a class for expanded clones.

>-|TRBJ1-2|once|TRBV7-3
CASSPTRGWDGYTF
TGTGCCAGCAGCCCTACACGGGGGTGGGATGGCTACACCTTC
>TRBD2|TRBJ2-4|many|TRBV2
CASSEGGAGDFPKNIQYF
TGTGCCAGCAGTGAGGGGGGAGCGGGAGACTTCCCCAAAAACATTCAGTACTTC
>-|TRBJ1-1|many|TRBV2
CASSEMGEISEAFF
TGTGCCAGCAGTGAAATGGGGGAAATTTCTGAAGCTTTCTTT
>-|TRBJ2-1|few|TRBV5-1
CASSLLAGSNNEQFF
TGCGCCAGCAGCTTGTTGGCCGGATCCAACAATGAGCAGTTCTTC
>TRBD1|TRBJ1-4|-|TRBV6-1
CASSTRDRGEVVEKLFF
TGTGCCAGCAGTACCCGGGACAGGGGGGAGGTGGTTGAAAAACTGTTTTTT
>-|TRBJ2-1|few|TRBV6-2/TRBV6-3
CASSYLSSNEQFF
TGTGCCAGCAGTTACCTTTCCTCCAATGAGCAGTTCTTC
>-|TRBJ1-3|few|TRBV25-1
CASITSGNTIYF
TGTGCCAGCATTACCTCTGGAAACACCATATATTTT
>TRBD2|TRBJ2-2|many|TRBV20-1
CSALAGGNTGELFF
TGCAGTGCTTTAGCGGGAGGGAACACCGGGGAGCTGTTTTTT
>-|TRBJ2-2|few|TRBV10-3
CAISDEGGTGELFF
TGTGCCATCAGTGATGAGGGAGGCACCGGGGAGCTGTTTTTT
>TRBD1|TRBJ2-2|many|TRBV12-3/TRBV12-4
CASSLSGTGDTGELFF
TGTGCCAGCAGTTTATCCGGGACAGGGGACACCGGGGAGCTGTTTTTT
>-|TRBJ1-2|few|TRBV19
CASSIWGARGYTF
TGTGCCAGTAGTATCTGGGGGGCGCGTGGCTACACCTTC